This T cell receptor (beta chain) appears in the sequencing data of a study of identifying expanded T cells in peripheral blood. Study results and limitations: Roughly two-week clone count variance significantly increased as total template count grew. Technical replicates showed approximately 1.2 changed clones; roughly two weeks around 15; four weeks 19.

V was pared by 3 bases and J by 6 bases, with 2 bases of the junction left unmatched. The CDR3 has 15 residues. The germline V gene encodes CDR1 SGHTA and CDR2 FQGNSA. Clones were read by immunoSEQ multiplex PCR, and TCRdb kept only the in-frame ones, dropping some. The data show 97,000 or so clones, more than 70% seen once. On this clone itself: No antigen is known for it.

During the collection period, no donor immune events like infections were recorded. The sequenced material came from blood. V usage is TRBV7-2 and J usage is TRBJ2-2, with 12 bases lining up with TRBD1. The clonotype was recovered from a person between 18 and 70 years old in good health. CDR3 sequence reads: CASSLGQGAAGELFF. The CDR3 DNA reads TGTGCCAGCAGCTTGGGACAGGGGGCGGCCGGGGAGCTGTTTTTT.